This TCR beta chain was documented in a study of blood T cell repertoires in COVID-19. Study in general: Acute and convalescent COVID-19 samples came from the United States, Italy and Spain. T cells, B-cell-depleted T cells, or PBMCs provided the cDNA or gDNA that served as material.

Study processing details: Estimated nucleated cell counts came from reference gene primer amplification. Some clones are missing from TCRdb's copy, which holds only in-frame ones; the method was immunoSEQ multiplex PCR. The V and J calls and the clone size are those of that table, but D and trimming were determined from the DNA. The repertoire consists of about 230,000 clones, with around 88% occurring once and the leading ten covering roughly 8.7%. Material: peripheral blood. This TCR derives from a man aged 40-50 years with active or convalescent COVID-19.

CDR3 in DNA: TGTGCCAGTAGTATTCGGGGGACTGGAAACACCATATATTTT. Translated: CASSIRGTGNTIYF. This chain links TRBV19 with TRBJ1-3; D is possibly TRBD1 (5 bases). Trimming removed 3 bases at V and 2 bases at J, with 8 bases between. Germline loops: CDR1 LNHDA, CDR2 SQIVND (reference sequence). The CDR3 loop spans 14 amino acids.